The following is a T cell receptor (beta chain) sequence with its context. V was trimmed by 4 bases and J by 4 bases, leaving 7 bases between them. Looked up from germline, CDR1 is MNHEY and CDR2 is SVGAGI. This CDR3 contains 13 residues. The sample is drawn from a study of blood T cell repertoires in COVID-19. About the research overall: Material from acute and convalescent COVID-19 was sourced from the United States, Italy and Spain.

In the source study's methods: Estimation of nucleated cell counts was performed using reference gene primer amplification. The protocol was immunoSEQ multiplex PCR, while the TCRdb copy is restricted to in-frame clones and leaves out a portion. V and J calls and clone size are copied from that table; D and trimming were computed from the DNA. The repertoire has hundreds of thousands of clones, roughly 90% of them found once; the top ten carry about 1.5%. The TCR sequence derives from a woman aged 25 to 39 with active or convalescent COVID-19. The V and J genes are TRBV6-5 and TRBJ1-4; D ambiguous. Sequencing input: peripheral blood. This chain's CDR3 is CASSWRINEKLFF. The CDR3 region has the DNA TGTGCCAGCAGTTGGCGGATTAATGAAAAACTGTTTTTT.